Following are 32 T cell receptor beta chains from one sample sequenced in a study of response to subunit inactivated influenza vaccine. Using its own MiXCR run on the RT-PCR reads, TCRdb lists one record per CDR3 protein. The table shows under 550,000 distinct CDR3 sequences, with around 7.7% occurring only once. The sequencing used PBMCs from blood, collected less than 30 months after vaccination. These receptors were obtained from a man aged 50 to 75 who received an inactivated influenza vaccine.

This clonotype was seen repeatedly, ten times or more. CDR3 amino acids: CSVEGLAGETQYF. CDR3 in DNA: TGCAGCGTTGAAGGACTAGCGGGGGAGACCCAGTACTTC. V and J are TRBV29-1 and TRBJ2-5; 11 bases align to TRBD2. The CDR3 has 13 residues. Germline V gives CDR1 SQVTM, CDR2 ANQGSEA. Germline trimming cut 1 base from V and 5 bases from J; bases unmatched to any gene: 0.

The rearrangement joins TRBV5-1 to TRBJ2-3, with TRBD2 identical over 7 bases. The CDR3 loop spans 15 amino acids. CDR1 and CDR2 from the germline V gene are SGHRS and YFSETQ. V trimming: 0 bases; J trimming: 3 bases; junction bases outside the gene matches: 4. The DNA of the CDR3 is TGCGCCAGCAGCTTGGTTGCGGGGGAGACAGATACGCAGTATTTT. Residues: CASSLVAGETDTQYF.

The V call is TRBV6-2 or TRBV6-3, the J call TRBJ2-7; 13 bases line up with TRBD2. The J segment lost 5 bases and the V segment lost 6 bases, leaving 4 bases of the junction unmatched. The CDR3 extends over 14 amino acids. Germline values: CDR1 MNHEY, CDR2 SVGEGT. The CDR3 reads CASRGTSGINEQYF. The CDR3 region has the DNA TGTGCCAGCAGAGGGACTAGCGGGATCAACGAGCAGTACTTC.

This clonotype was seen a few times. This chain links TRBV5-1 with TRBJ2-1, with a weak D call TRBD1 (5 bases). CDR3 size: 15 residues. Trimming stripped 6 bases from V and 2 bases from J, with 15 bases between. Germline V gives CDR1 SGHRS, CDR2 YFSETQ. The CDR3 loop reads CASTQLDSPYNEQFF. The CDR3 DNA sequence: TGCGCCAGCACCCAGCTAGACAGTCCCTACAATGAGCAGTTCTTC. The whole variable domain, remainder taken from reference TRBV5-1 and TRBJ2-1, is KAGVTQTPRYLIKTRGQQVTLSCSPISGHRSVSWYQQTPGQGLQFLFEYFSETQRNKGNFPGRFSGRQFSNSRSEMNVSTLELGDSALYLCASTQLDSPYNEQFFGPGTRLTVL.

The sample holds a few counts of this clonotype. The chain uses TRBV4-1 and TRBJ1-2, with a possible D match to TRBD1 (5 bases). Germline lookup yields CDR1 MGHRA and CDR2 YSYEKL. The germline V and J ends were trimmed by 0 bases and 6 bases, with 11 bases remaining between them. This CDR3 is built from 14 residues. Here the CDR3 DNA reads TGCGCCAGCAGCCAAGAAGGTCCAGGGAATGGCTACACCTTC. It yields the protein CASSQEGPGNGYTF.

The chain has TRBV30 and TRBJ2-2, with D possibly matching TRBD2 (5 bases). Germline V gene sequence: CDR1 GTSNPN, CDR2 SVGIG (reference sequence). V dropped 2 bases and J dropped 0 bases, with 13 bases sitting between them. The CDR3 runs to 16 residues. In nucleotides, the CDR3 is TGTGCCTGGAGTAGAGAAGCGGTCTCGAACACCGGGGAGCTGTTTTTT. Protein: CAWSREAVSNTGELFF.

The chain is built from TRBV7-8 and TRBJ2-3, with 8 positions matching TRBD2. V dropped 5 bases and J dropped 0; count of bases not matched to a gene: 10. CDR1 is SGHVS and CDR2 is FQNEAQ in the germline V gene. CDR3 size: 17 residues. The CDR3, as DNA: TGTGCCAGCAGCGGAGCCGGGACTAGGCTAAGCACAGATACGCAGTATTTT. Protein product: CASSGAGTRLSTDTQYF.

This clonotype was found a few times. The rearrangement links TRBV7-9 to TRBJ2-5, with TRBD2 matching over 9 bases. The CDR3 sequence is 15 residues long. Germline V gives CDR1 SEHNR, CDR2 FQNEAQ (reference sequence). Losses at the gene ends were 5 bases for V and 2 bases for J; bases not matched to a gene: 6. For the CDR3, the DNA is TGTGCCAGCAGCCTGGGACTAGCCCCACAAGAGACCCAGTACTTC. It specifies CASSLGLAPQETQYF.

The J gene is TRBJ1-6, the V gene TRBV28; 7 bases align to TRBD1. Per germline, CDR1 MDHEN and CDR2 SYDVKM. The length of the CDR3 is 16 residues. The trim removed 5 bases at V and 6 bases at J, leaving 10 bases unmatched. CDR3 sequence: CASSPPTGALNSPLHF. The CDR3 region has the DNA TGTGCCAGCAGTCCGCCTACAGGGGCCCTTAATTCACCCCTCCACTTT.

In this sample, this clonotype turned up a few times. V and J are TRBV11-2 and TRBJ2-2; 9 nucleotides line up with TRBD1. Trimming cost V 1 base and J 4 bases; bases outside gene matches: 10. The V gene's germline CDR1 is SGHAT and CDR2 FQNNGV. This CDR3 has 18 residues. DNA for the CDR3: TGTGCCAGCAGCTTAGTTGGTCTGGGACAGGGTATCACCGGGGAGCTGTTTTTT. Its translation is CASSLVGLGQGITGELFF. The full variable domain, completed using reference TRBV11-2 and TRBJ2-2, is EAGVAQSPRYKIIEKRQSVAFWCNPISGHATLYWYQQILGQGPKLLIQFQNNGVVDDSQLPKDRFSAERLKGVDSTLKIQPAKLEDSAVYLCASSLVGLGQGITGELFFGEGSRLTVL.

This clonotype has a handful of counts. The gene calls are TRBV6-5 and TRBJ1-6, with D unclear. The CDR3 extends over 16 amino acids. Germline CDR1 reads MNHEY; CDR2 reads SVGAGI. V was clipped by 0 bases and J by 7 bases, with 13 bases between them. CDR3 bases: TGTGCCAGCAGTTACTCGACGCGGGCTGGCAATTCACCCCTCCACTTT. Its protein product is CASSYSTRAGNSPLHF.

The chain has TRBV28 and TRBJ1-1, with 9 bases that match TRBD1. V shed 7 bases and J 1 base; nucleotides not matched to a gene: 7. The length of the CDR3 is 15 residues. Germline V lookup: CDR1 MDHEN, CDR2 SYDVKM. The CDR3: CASTKTGGRNTEAFF. CDR3 DNA: TGTGCCAGCACCAAGACAGGGGGAAGGAACACTGAAGCTTTCTTT.

This clonotype was counted many times. The rearrangement joins TRBV12-3 or TRBV12-4 to TRBJ2-1; perhaps TRBD2 as D (6 bases). This CDR3 is built from 14 residues. V lost 3 bases and J 6 bases, leaving 12 bases between the germline ends. This CDR3 is CASSFTRGLNEQFF. The CDR3 DNA is TGTGCCAGCAGTTTCACGCGGGGTCTCAATGAGCAGTTCTTC.

The sample holds many counts of this clonotype. This chain joins TRBV6-2 or TRBV6-3 and TRBJ1-1; 9 bases align to TRBD1. The CDR3 has 15 residues. Germline V gene lookup returns CDR1 MNHEY and CDR2 SVGEGT. Trimming removed 6 bases from V and 5 bases from J; junction bases left unmatched: 10. The CDR3 spells CASSSEGQGRTEAFF. The CDR3 DNA follows: TGTGCCAGCAGCTCCGAAGGACAGGGGAGGACTGAAGCTTTCTTT.

The gene calls are TRBV27 and TRBJ2-7; TRBD1 matches 9 bases. J was trimmed by 1 base and V by 0 bases; bases with no gene match: 1. CDR1 MNHEY and CDR2 SMNVEV come from the germline V gene (reference sequence). There are 15 residues in the CDR3. The CDR3 sequence: CASSLSGQGSYEQYF. The CDR3 nucleotides read TGTGCCAGCAGTTTATCGGGACAGGGTTCCTACGAGCAGTACTTC.

This clonotype appeared a few times. This chain connects TRBV5-5 to TRBJ2-2, with 8 bases matching TRBD2. CDR3 length equals 16 residues. CDR1 SGHKS and CDR2 YYEKEE come from the germline V gene (reference sequence). The ends lost 4 bases at V and 6 bases at J; junction bases unmatched: 11. CDR3 bases: TGTGCCAGCAGCCCGAAAGGGCGGGGGGCATCCGGGGAGCTGTTTTTT. It specifies CASSPKGRGASGELFF.

This clonotype was recorded a few times. The chain combines TRBV11-1 with TRBJ2-3, with TRBD2 matching 8 bases. The trim removed 5 bases at V and 1 base at J, leaving 14 bases unmatched. The length of the CDR3 is 18 residues. CDR1 is SGHAT, CDR2 FQDESV, per germline (reference sequence). The CDR3, as DNA: TGTGCCAGCAGCCACTACTCGACTAGCGAAGGGCGCACAGATACGCAGTATTTT. This gives the protein CASSHYSTSEGRTDTQYF.

This clonotype has ten or more counts. The chain uses TRBV7-2 and TRBJ2-7; TRBD2 might be the D (5 bases). Germline V CDR1 and CDR2: SGHTA, FQGNSA. Trimming took off 3 bases at V and 4 bases at J, with 13 bases between the two ends. The CDR3 spans 14 residues. CDR3 amino acids: CASSLRAGGYEQYF. CDR3 DNA sequence: TGTGCCAGCAGCTTGAGGGCAGGTGGTTACGAGCAGTACTTC.

This clonotype came up a few times. V usage is TRBV7-2 and J usage is TRBJ1-2; D is possibly TRBD1 (6 bases). Between the trimmed V and J ends, which lost 5 bases and 8 bases, there was a span of 21 bases. Germline lookup yields CDR1 SGHTA and CDR2 FQGNSA. The CDR3 consists of 15 residues. CDR3 coding DNA: TGTGCCAGCAGCCCTTATATCACAGGGAAGAACGGCTACACCTTC. Protein sequence: CASSPYITGKNGYTF.

The chain links TRBV7-2 to TRBJ1-1, with TRBD1 as a possible D gene (6 bases). Germline CDR1 and CDR2: SGHTA and FQGNSA. The CDR3 contains 15 residues. V was cut by 5 bases and J by 0 bases, with 13 bases left in between. CDR3 sequence (DNA): TGTGCCAGCAGCCGAGGGGGGGGGATGAACACTGAAGCTTTCTTT. The encoded protein is CASSRGGGMNTEAFF.

The V and J genes are TRBV4-1 and TRBJ2-1, with 7 bases that match TRBD2. The CDR3 contains 14 residues. Germline CDR1 reads MGHRA; CDR2 reads YSYEKL. V lost 4 bases and J lost 8; bases outside the gene matches: 8. CDR3 region: CASSPRTSGHEQFF. Written as DNA, the CDR3 is TGCGCCAGCAGCCCCAGGACTAGTGGTCATGAGCAGTTCTTC.

CDR3 residues: CASSLAQGPGTEAFF. The CDR3 DNA is TGTGCCAGCAGCTTGGCTCAGGGGCCCGGCACTGAAGCTTTCTTT. The chain couples TRBV5-5 to TRBJ1-1; a weak D match, TRBD1 (6 bases). The CDR3 is 15 residues long. Germline lookup yields CDR1 SGHKS and CDR2 YYEKEE (reference sequence). Trimming cost V 0 bases and J 4 bases, with 13 bases left between them.

This clonotype was picked up many times. The chain has TRBV4-2 and TRBJ2-1, with 9 bases aligning to TRBD2. The CDR3 runs 15 residues. V dropped 0 bases and J dropped 6; count of bases not matched to a gene: 3. Germline V gene sequence: CDR1 LGHNA, CDR2 YNFKEQ. The CDR3 reads CASSQDETSGNEQFF. The CDR3 DNA sequence: TGTGCCAGCAGCCAAGACGAGACTAGCGGCAATGAGCAGTTCTTC.

Ten or more counts support this clonotype. V and J are TRBV4-1 and TRBJ1-6, with D possibly matching TRBD1 (6 bases). CDR1 is MGHRA, CDR2 YSYEKL, per germline. The CDR3 extends over 19 amino acids. V was pared by 1 base and J by 7 bases, with 23 bases between. The CDR3 sequence: CASSQGRDMTGRRNSPLHF. Written as DNA, the CDR3 is TGCGCCAGCAGCCAAGGTCGGGATATGACAGGACGAAGAAATTCACCCCTCCACTTT.

This clonotype was counted a few times. V and J are TRBV19 and TRBJ1-5; D call uncertain. This CDR3 contains 17 residues. The germline V gene has CDR1 LNHDA and CDR2 SQIVND (reference sequence). Trimming left V 1 base short and J 4 bases short, with 17 bases between. The CDR3 coding sequence is TGTGCCAGTAGTATAGCGGCGGGCCGGTTGGTAAATCAGCCCCAGCATTTT. Translation gives CASSIAAGRLVNQPQHF.

This clonotype was observed many times. The chain couples TRBV25-1 to TRBJ2-3; weak D call: TRBD2 (6 bases). V lost 4 bases and J lost 6, with 17 bases in between. Germline V CDR1 and CDR2: MGHDK, SYGVNS. The CDR3 runs to 15 residues. Written as DNA, the CDR3 is TGTGCCAGCAGTGTGCGGCGGGACGGTAGGGATACGCAGTATTTT. This gives the protein CASSVRRDGRDTQYF.

This clonotype was picked up a small number of times. The chain employs TRBV4-2 and TRBJ1-1, with a tentative D call TRBD1 (5 bases). CDR3 length: 14 residues. Trimming removed 4 bases from V and 1 base from J, with 10 bases in between. The V gene's germline CDR1 is LGHNA and CDR2 YNFKEQ. The DNA of the CDR3 is TGTGCCAGCAGCCTGCTAGGGACGAACACTGAAGCTTTCTTT. This encodes CASSLLGTNTEAFF.

This clonotype showed up just a few times. The J gene is TRBJ2-5, the V gene TRBV7-2, with D maybe TRBD2 (5 bases). This CDR3 has 13 residues. Deletions cut 5 bases from V and 5 bases from J, with 12 bases between. Per germline, CDR1 SGHTA and CDR2 FQGNSA. Here the CDR3 reads CASSTTWRETQYF. CDR3 bases: TGTGCCAGCAGCACCACTTGGAGGGAGACCCAGTACTTC. The full variable domain, rest sourced from reference TRBV7-2 and TRBJ2-5, is GAGVSQSPSNKVTEKGKDVELRCDPISGHTALYWYRQSLGQGLEFLIYFQGNSAPDKSGLPSDRFSAERTGGSVSTLTIQRTQQEDSAVYLCASSTTWRETQYFGPGTRLLVL.

The chain joins TRBV10-3 to TRBJ2-2; D is uncertain. Germline CDR1 ENHRY, CDR2 SYGVKD. CDR3 length equals 11 residues. V lost 6 bases and J lost 6, with 5 bases in between. The CDR3 sequence: CAIRAPGELFF. In DNA, the CDR3 is TGTGCCATCAGAGCCCCCGGGGAGCTGTTTTTT.

The chain employs TRBV15 and TRBJ2-4, with TRBD1 matching 11 bases. J was trimmed by 8 bases and V by 3 bases; bases with no gene match: 9. Looked up from germline, CDR1 is LNHNV and CDR2 is YYDKDF (reference sequence). CDR3 size: 16 residues. Here the CDR3 reads CATSSKGQGGFDIQYF. CDR3 coding DNA: TGTGCCACCAGCAGTAAGGGACAGGGGGGTTTTGACATTCAGTACTTC.

This clonotype was detected many times. The chain has TRBV2 and TRBJ2-2; D is possibly TRBD2 (6 bases). V was trimmed by 1 base and J by 4 bases, leaving 10 bases between them. Germline assignment: CDR1 SNHLY and CDR2 FYNNEI. The CDR3 runs to 15 residues. CDR3 in DNA: TGTGCCAGCAGTGAAGGGGACTTAGCCACCGGGGAGCTGTTTTTT. Residues: CASSEGDLATGELFF.

V gene TRBV4-2 combines with J gene TRBJ2-2; possible D gene TRBD2, 6 bases. Germline values: CDR1 LGHNA, CDR2 YNFKEQ. Trimming took 1 base from V and 4 from J, leaving 10 bases between them. The CDR3 runs 15 residues. CDR3 amino acids: CASSQVGLTTGELFF. CDR3 DNA sequence: TGTGCCAGCAGCCAAGTGGGACTTACCACCGGGGAGCTGTTTTTT.